The T cell receptor beta chain described here comes from a study of shared clonotypes between healthy human individuals. Germline values: CDR1 GTSNPN, CDR2 SVGIG (reference sequence). V was clipped by 4 bases and J by 9 bases; unmatched bases: 20. The CDR3 is made up of 19 amino acids. Findings of the study overall: Estimated richness was generally greater in naive than memory subsets. Sample collection involved blood only; tissue repertoires are likely different. A handful of donors showed sharing of approximately 5% of naive CD4 clonotypes.

CD45RA-negative memory and CD45RA+ naive subsets were split from the CD4+ cells. As concerns this clone: The antigen is unknown.

The assay was immunoSEQ multiplex PCR, and TCRdb's table has in-frame clones only and misses some. The repertoire holds over 1.4 million clones, with around 97% as singletons. What was sequenced was naive CD4+ T cells sorted from blood. Indicated subset: CD45RA+ positively selected. This receptor was identified in a man between 25 and 39 years old in good health. This sequence joins TRBV30 and TRBJ2-1; TRBD2 agrees at 14 bases. The CDR3 reads CAWIGRFDTGTSGSLEQFF. The DNA for the CDR3 is TGTGCCTGGATCGGCCGTTTTGACACCGGGACTAGCGGGAGTCTTGAGCAGTTCTTC.